A selection of T cell receptor beta chains follows, all from one sample in a study of regulatory T cells in long-lasting Graves disease. TCRdb called the multiplex PCR reads again in MiXCR, with one record for every CDR3 protein. The repertoire includes about 460,000 distinct CDR3 sequences, about 15% of them detected once, and approximately 19% sits in the top ten. The same data also contributed to another study, on T cells in Graves' hyperthyroidism and ophthalmopathy.

The sequenced sample was peripheral blood mononuclear cells (PBMCs), obtained at new diagnosis, from a patient treated with antithyroid drugs. The receptors shown here come from a woman between 50 and 59 years old with Graves disease. Both conserved end residues are part of each CDR3. Fields, in order: J gene, V gene, clone size, D gene, CDR3 DNA, CDR3 protein. A D gene is named only where the DNA matches it firmly. Size is stated for part of the rows, as once, few or many counts, or as a class when the clone is expanded.

>TRBJ1-1|TRBV7-9|.|.
TGTGCCAGCAGCTTAAGTTTGTCCGGCGCTTTCTTT
CASSLSLSGAFF
>TRBJ2-1|TRBV2|few|TRBD2
TGTGCCAGCTCACCAGCGGCTAGCGGGAGACCGAGAGGAAACAATGAGCAGTTCTTC
CASSPAASGRPRGNNEQFF
>TRBJ2-3|TRBV11-2|many|.
TGTGCCAGCAGCCCGGGGACGGGACGGGGCACAGATACGCAGTATTTT
CASSPGTGRGTDTQYF
>TRBJ2-1|TRBV12-3/TRBV12-4|.|TRBD2
TGTGCCAGCAGAAATAATCCGGGACTAGCGGGAGTGAATGAGCAGTTCTTC
CASRNNPGLAGVNEQFF
>TRBJ1-1|TRBV5-1|many|TRBD1
TGCGCCAGCAGCCCTGACAGGGAGGAGAACACTGAAGCTTTCTTT
CASSPDREENTEAFF
>TRBJ2-3|TRBV29-1|.|.
TGCAGCGCAAAGCCTCCGGTCCTCGGAGATACGCAGTATTTT
CSAKPPVLGDTQYF
>TRBJ1-2|TRBV9|few|.
TGTGCCAGCAGCGTAGAGGGAACAGGGCAGGATTTGACGGGCTACACCTTC
CASSVEGTGQDLTGYTF
>TRBJ1-5|TRBV12-3/TRBV12-4|many|TRBD1
TGTGCCAGCAGTTTTGGGACAGGGGGCCGGCAGCCCCAGCATTTT
CASSFGTGGRQPQHF
>TRBJ1-2|TRBV6-1|many|TRBD1
TGTGCCAGCAGGGGACAGGGGGGCTATGGCTACACCTTC
CASRGQGGYGYTF
>TRBJ2-7|TRBV29-1|.|.
TGCAGCGTTGCCCCAGGCACCTACGAGCAGTACTTC
CSVAPGTYEQYF
>TRBJ1-5|TRBV5-8|.|TRBD1
TGTGCCAGCAGCTTGTATTTGTTGACAGGGGCCTATAGCAATCAGCCCCAGCATTTT
CASSLYLLTGAYSNQPQHF
>TRBJ2-7|TRBV7-3|few|TRBD2
TGTGCCAGCATAGCGGGGCTCAACCCCGACGAGCAGTACTTC
CASIAGLNPDEQYF
>TRBJ2-1|TRBV30|few|TRBD2
TGTGCCTGGAGTTGGGGGATAGCGGGAGGGCCAGTCGGTGAGCAGTTCTTC
CAWSWGIAGGPVGEQFF
>TRBJ2-7|TRBV6-2/TRBV6-3|.|.
TGTGCCAGCAGTTCCTTTGACGAGCAGTACTTC
CASSSFDEQYF
>TRBJ1-2|TRBV28|many|.
TGTGCCACCGGGGGCAATACAGGGTCCCTATATGGCTACACCTTC
CATGGNTGSLYGYTF
>TRBJ2-3|TRBV19|few|.
TGTGCCAGTAGTATGCGGGACCGCACAGATACGCAGTATTTT
CASSMRDRTDTQYF
>TRBJ2-1|TRBV29-1|.|TRBD2
TGCAGCGTTGAAGGATTAATCGGACTAGCGGGATCAAAGACCTACAATGAGCAGTTCTTC
CSVEGLIGLAGSKTYNEQFF
>TRBJ1-1|TRBV6-1|many|.
TGTGCCAGCCAGAAACTCCAGGGGGCTTTCTTT
CASQKLQGAFF
>TRBJ2-1|TRBV7-9|many|TRBD2
TGTGCCAGCAGCCCCCTCACTAGCGGCTACTCCTACAATGAGCAGTTCTTC
CASSPLTSGYSYNEQFF
>TRBJ2-7|TRBV29-1|.|.
TGCAGCGTTGTAGAGCGTCGAAGCTCCTACGAGCAGTACTTC
CSVVERRSSYEQYF
>TRBJ2-7|TRBV11-3|many|.
TGTGCCAGCAGCTTTGGACATCGCTACGAGCAGTACTTC
CASSFGHRYEQYF
>TRBJ1-5|TRBV10-1|many|.
TGCGCCAGCAGTACCAGGGAACATCATCAGCCCCAGCATTTT
CASSTREHHQPQHF
>TRBJ2-7|TRBV7-2|few|TRBD1
TGTGCCAGCAGCTTAGATTGGACAGGGGCTTCTCACGAGCAGTACTTC
CASSLDWTGASHEQYF
>TRBJ2-7|TRBV27|few|.
TGTGCCAGCACCGGGCGGGGCTACGAGCAGTACTTC
CASTGRGYEQYF
>TRBJ2-7|TRBV11-2|.|TRBD2
TGTGCCAGCAGCTTTACGTGGACTAGCGGCACCTACGAGCAGTACTTC
CASSFTWTSGTYEQYF
>TRBJ2-1|TRBV18|many|.
TGTGCCAGCTCACCACCGGGGCAGGGAATTTTCAATGAGCAGTTCTTC
CASSPPGQGIFNEQFF
>TRBJ2-7|TRBV7-9|many|TRBD2
TGTGCCAGCAGCCCGAGGGCGCGGGAGGGCCTCTACGAGCAGTACTTC
CASSPRAREGLYEQYF
>TRBJ2-7|TRBV28|few|.
.
CASSFGEGSYF
>TRBJ1-6|TRBV6-1|few|TRBD1
TGTGCCAGCACCACCATACCGATAGGGACAGTCTCCTATAATTCACCCCTCCACTTT
CASTTIPIGTVSYNSPLHF
>TRBJ2-2|TRBV4-1|.|TRBD2
TGCGCCAGCAGCCAATGGTCTCTAGCGGGTGCGAACACCGGGGAGCTGTTTTTT
CASSQWSLAGANTGELFF
>TRBJ1-5|TRBV19|many|.
TGTGCCAGTACCCCAAGGCCGAATCAGCCCCAGCATTTT
CASTPRPNQPQHF
>TRBJ2-1|TRBV5-1|many|.
TGCGCCAGCAGCTTGGAAGGGCGTGGTGTCAATGAGCAGTTCTTC
CASSLEGRGVNEQFF
>TRBJ2-3|TRBV7-9|many|TRBD2
TGTGCCAGCGTAAACCGGGCGGGACATGTCGGACTAGCGGGAATCACAGATACGCAGTATTTT
CASVNRAGHVGLAGITDTQYF